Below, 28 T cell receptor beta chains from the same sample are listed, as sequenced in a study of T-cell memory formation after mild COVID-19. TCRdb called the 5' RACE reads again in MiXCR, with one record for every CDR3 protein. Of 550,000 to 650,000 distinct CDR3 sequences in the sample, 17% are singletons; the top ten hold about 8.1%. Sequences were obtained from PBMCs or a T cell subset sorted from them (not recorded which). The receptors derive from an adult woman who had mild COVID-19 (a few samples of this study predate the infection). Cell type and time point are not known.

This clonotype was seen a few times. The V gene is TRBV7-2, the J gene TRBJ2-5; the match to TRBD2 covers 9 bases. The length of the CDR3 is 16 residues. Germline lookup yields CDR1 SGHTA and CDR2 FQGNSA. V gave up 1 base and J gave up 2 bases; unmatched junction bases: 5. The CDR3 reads CASSLGSGRSQETQYF. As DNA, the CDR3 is TGTGCCAGCAGCTTAGGTAGCGGGAGAAGTCAAGAGACCCAGTACTTC. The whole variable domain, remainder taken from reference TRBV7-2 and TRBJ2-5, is GAGVSQSPSNKVTEKGKDVELRCDPISGHTALYWYRQSLGQGLEFLIYFQGNSAPDKSGLPSDRFSAERTGGSVSTLTIQRTQQEDSAVYLCASSLGSGRSQETQYFGPGTRLLVL.

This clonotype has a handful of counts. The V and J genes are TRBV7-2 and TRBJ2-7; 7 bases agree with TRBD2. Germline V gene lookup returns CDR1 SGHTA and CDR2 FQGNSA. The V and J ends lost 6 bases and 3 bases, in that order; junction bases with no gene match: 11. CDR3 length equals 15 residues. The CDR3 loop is CASSLDSGLIYEQYF. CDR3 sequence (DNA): TGTGCCAGCAGTCTCGACTCGGGACTAATCTACGAGCAGTACTTC.

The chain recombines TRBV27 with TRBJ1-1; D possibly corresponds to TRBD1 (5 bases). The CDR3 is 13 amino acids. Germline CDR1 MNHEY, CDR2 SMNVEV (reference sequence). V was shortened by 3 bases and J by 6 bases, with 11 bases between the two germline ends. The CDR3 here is CASSFLQGSEAFF. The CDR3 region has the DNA TGTGCCAGCAGTTTTCTCCAGGGCTCTGAAGCTTTCTTT.

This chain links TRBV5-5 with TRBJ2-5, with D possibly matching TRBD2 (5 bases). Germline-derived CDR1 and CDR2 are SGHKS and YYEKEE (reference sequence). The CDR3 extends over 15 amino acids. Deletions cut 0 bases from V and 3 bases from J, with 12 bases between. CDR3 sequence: CASSLVAPVKETQYF. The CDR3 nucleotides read TGTGCCAGCAGCTTGGTAGCGCCAGTTAAAGAGACCCAGTACTTC.

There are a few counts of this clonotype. The CDR3 region has the DNA TGTGCCAGCAGCTTAGGTGGACAGGGCATTGGAAACACCATATATTTT. Protein sequence: CASSLGGQGIGNTIYF. The chain recombines TRBV7-6 with TRBJ1-3; TRBD1 agrees at 8 bases. Germline CDR1 SGHVS, CDR2 FNYEAQ. With V trimmed by 1 base and J by 3 bases, 5 bases remained unmatched. CDR3 size: 16 residues.

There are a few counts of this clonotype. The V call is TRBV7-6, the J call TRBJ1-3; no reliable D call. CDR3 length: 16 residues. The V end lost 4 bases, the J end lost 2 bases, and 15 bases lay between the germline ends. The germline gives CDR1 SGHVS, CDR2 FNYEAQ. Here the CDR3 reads CASSSSGEIPGNTIYF. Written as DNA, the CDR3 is TGTGCCAGCAGCTCAAGTGGGGAGATTCCTGGAAACACCATATATTTT.

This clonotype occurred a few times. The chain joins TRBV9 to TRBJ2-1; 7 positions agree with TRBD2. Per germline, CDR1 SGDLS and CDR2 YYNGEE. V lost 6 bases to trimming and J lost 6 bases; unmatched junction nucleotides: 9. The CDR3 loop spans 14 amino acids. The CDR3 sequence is CASTRRESVNEQFF. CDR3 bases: TGTGCCAGCACTAGGCGGGAGTCGGTCAATGAGCAGTTCTTC.

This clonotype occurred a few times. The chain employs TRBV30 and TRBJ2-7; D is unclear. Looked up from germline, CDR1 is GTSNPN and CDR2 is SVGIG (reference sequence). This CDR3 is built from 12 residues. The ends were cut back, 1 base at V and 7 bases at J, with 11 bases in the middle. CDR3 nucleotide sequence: TGTGCCTGGAGTGGCGGCGGAACTGAGCAGTACTTC. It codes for CAWSGGGTEQYF.

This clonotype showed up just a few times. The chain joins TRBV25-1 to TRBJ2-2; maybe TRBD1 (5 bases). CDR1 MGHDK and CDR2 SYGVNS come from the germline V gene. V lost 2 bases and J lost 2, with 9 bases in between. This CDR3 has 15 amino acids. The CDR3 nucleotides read TGTGCCAGCAGTGAACAAGGGGTTAACACCGGGGAGCTGTTTTTT. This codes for CASSEQGVNTGELFF.

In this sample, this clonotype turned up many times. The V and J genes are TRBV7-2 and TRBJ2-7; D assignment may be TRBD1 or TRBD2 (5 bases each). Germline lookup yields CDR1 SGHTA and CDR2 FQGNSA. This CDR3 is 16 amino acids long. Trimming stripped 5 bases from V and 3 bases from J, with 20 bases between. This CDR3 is CASSPGSGRTSYEQYF. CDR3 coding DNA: TGTGCCAGCAGCCCAGGGTCGGGACGGACCAGCTACGAGCAGTACTTC.

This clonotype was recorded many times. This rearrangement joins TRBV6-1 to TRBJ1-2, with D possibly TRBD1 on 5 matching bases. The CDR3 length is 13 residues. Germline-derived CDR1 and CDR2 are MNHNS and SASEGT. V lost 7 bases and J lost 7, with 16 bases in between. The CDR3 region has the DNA TGTGCCAGCACCAAACGGCAGGGTGGTGGCTACACCTTC. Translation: CASTKRQGGGYTF.

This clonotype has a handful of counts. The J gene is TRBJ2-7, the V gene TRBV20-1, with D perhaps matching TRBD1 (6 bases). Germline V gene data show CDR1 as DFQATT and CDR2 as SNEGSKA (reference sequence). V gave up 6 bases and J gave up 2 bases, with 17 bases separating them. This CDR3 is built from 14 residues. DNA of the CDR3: TGCAGTGCCATCCCCATGAGGGACACCTACGAGCAGTACTTC. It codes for CSAIPMRDTYEQYF.

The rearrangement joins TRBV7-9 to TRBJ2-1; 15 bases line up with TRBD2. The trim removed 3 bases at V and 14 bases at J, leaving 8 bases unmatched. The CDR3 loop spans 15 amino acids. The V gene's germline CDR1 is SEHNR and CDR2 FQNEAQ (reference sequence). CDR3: CASSLAGLAGGQEFF. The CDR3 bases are TGTGCCAGCAGCTTGGCGGGACTAGCGGGGGGCCAAGAGTTCTTC.

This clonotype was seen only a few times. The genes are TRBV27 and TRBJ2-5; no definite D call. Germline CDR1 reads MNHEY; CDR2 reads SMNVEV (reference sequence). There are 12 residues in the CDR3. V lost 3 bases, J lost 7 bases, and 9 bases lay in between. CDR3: CASSFLGGTQYF. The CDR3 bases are TGTGCCAGCAGTTTCTTAGGTGGGACCCAGTACTTC.

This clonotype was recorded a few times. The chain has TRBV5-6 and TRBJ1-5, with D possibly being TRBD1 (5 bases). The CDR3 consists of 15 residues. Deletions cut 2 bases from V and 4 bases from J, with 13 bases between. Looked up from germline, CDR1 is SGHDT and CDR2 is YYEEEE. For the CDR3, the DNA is TGTGCCAGCAGCTTTCGTATGGGACTTAATCAGCCCCAGCATTTT. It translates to CASSFRMGLNQPQHF.

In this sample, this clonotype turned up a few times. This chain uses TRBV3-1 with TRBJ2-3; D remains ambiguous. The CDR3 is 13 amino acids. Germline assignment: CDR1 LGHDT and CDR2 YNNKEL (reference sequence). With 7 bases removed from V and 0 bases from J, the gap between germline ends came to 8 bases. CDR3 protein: CASISDSTDTQYF. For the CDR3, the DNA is TGTGCCAGCATCTCCGACAGCACAGATACGCAGTATTTT.

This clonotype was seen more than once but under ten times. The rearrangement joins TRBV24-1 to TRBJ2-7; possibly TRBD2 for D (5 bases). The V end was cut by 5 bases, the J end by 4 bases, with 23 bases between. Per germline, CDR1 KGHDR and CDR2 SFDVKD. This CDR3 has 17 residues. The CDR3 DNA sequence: TGTGCCACCAGTGCTGTGAGGACTGACGGGGTTGGGTACGAGCAGTACTTC. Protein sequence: CATSAVRTDGVGYEQYF.

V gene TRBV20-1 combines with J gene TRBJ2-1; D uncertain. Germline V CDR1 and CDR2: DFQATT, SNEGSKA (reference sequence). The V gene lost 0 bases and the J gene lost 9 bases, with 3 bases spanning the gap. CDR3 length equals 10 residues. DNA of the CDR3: TGCAGTGCTAGAGAGGTTGAGCAGTTCTTC. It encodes CSAREVEQFF.

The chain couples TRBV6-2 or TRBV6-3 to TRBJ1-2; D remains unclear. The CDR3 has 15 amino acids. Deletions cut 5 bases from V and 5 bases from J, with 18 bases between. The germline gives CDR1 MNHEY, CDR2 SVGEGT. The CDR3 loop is CASSGKPTRGYGYTF. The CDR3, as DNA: TGTGCCAGCAGTGGCAAACCAACCCGGGGATATGGCTACACCTTC.

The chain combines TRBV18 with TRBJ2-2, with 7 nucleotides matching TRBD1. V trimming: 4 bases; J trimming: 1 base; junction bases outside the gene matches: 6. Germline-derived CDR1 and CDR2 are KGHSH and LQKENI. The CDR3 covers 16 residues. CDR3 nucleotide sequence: TGTGCCAGCTCACTTTCGACAGGGTTGAACACCGGGGAGCTGTTTTTT. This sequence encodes CASSLSTGLNTGELFF.

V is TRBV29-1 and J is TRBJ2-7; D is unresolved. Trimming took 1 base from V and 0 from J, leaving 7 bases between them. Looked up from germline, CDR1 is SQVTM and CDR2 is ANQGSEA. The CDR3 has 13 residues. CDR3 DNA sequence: TGCAGCGTTGAAGGCGATCCCTCCTACGAGCAGTACTTC. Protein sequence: CSVEGDPSYEQYF.

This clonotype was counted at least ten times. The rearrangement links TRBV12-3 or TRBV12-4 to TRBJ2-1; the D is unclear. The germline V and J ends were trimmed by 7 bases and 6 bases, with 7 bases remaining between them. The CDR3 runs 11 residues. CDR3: CASNLGNEQFF. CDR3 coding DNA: TGTGCCAGCAATCTGGGCAATGAGCAGTTCTTC.

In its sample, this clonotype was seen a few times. The DNA of the CDR3 is TGCAGCGTTGAAGCCTTAGTGGACAGGCCGGGAGGGGGGCAGTACTTC. Translated: CSVEALVDRPGGGQYF. The chain carries TRBV29-1 and TRBJ2-7; D perhaps matches TRBD2 (8 bases). There are 16 residues in the CDR3. The V end lost 1 base, the J end lost 9 bases, and 25 bases lay between the germline ends. Germline V lookup: CDR1 SQVTM, CDR2 ANQGSEA.

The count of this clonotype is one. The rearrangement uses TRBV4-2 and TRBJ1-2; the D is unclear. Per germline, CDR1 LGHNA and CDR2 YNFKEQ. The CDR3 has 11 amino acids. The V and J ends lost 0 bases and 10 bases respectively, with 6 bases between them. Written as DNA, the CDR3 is TGTGCCAGCAGCCAAGAGGGCCTCTACACCTTC. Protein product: CASSQEGLYTF.

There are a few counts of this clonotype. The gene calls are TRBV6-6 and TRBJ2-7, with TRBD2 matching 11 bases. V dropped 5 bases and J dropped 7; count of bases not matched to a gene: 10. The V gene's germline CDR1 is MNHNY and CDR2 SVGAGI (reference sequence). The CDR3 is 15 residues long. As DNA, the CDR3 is TGTGCCAGCAGTCTTACTAGCGGGAGAGTTGAAGAGCAGTACTTC. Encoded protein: CASSLTSGRVEEQYF.

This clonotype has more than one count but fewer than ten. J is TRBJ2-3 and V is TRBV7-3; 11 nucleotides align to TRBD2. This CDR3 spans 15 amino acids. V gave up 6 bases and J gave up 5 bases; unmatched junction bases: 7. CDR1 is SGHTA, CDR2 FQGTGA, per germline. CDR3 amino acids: CASSLTSGSRDTQYF. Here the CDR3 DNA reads TGTGCCAGCAGTCTAACTAGCGGGAGCCGAGATACGCAGTATTTT.

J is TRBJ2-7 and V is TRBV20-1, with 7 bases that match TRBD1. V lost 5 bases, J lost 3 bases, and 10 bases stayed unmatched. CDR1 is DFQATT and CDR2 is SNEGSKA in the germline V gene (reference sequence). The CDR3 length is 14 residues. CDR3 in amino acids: CSAQTTGQNYEQYF. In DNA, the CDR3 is TGCAGTGCTCAGACCACGGGACAGAACTACGAGCAGTACTTC.

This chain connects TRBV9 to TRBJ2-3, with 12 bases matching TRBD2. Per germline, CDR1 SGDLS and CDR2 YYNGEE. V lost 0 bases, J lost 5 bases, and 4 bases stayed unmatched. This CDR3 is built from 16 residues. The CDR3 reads CASSVGLAGVRDTQYF. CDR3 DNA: TGTGCCAGCAGCGTAGGACTAGCGGGGGTTAGAGATACGCAGTATTTT. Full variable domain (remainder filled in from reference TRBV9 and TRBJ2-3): DSGVTQTPKHLITATGQRVTLRCSPRSGDLSVYWYQQSLDQGLQFLIQYYNGEERAKGNILERFSAQQFPDLHSELNLSSLELGDSALYFCASSVGLAGVRDTQYFGPGTRLTVL.